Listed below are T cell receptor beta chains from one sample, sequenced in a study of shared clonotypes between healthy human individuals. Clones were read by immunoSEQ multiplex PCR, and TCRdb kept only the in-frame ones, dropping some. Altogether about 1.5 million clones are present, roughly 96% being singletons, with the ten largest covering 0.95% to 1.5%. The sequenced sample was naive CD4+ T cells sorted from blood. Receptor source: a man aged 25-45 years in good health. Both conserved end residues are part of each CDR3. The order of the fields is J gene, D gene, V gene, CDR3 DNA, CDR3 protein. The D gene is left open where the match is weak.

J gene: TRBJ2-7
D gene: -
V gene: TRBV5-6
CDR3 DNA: TGTGCCAGCAGCTTGGTTGGCAGGTCGAACGAGCAGTACTTC
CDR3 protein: CASSLVGRSNEQYF

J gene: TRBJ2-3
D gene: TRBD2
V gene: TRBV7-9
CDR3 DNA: TGTGCCAGCAGCTCGTTAGCGGGAGGGCCCACAGATACGCAGTATTTT
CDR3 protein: CASSSLAGGPTDTQYF

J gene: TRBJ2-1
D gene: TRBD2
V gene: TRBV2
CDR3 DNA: TGTGCCAGCAGCCGTCTTCTAGCGGGATACGACAATGAGCAGTTCTTC
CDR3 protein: CASSRLLAGYDNEQFF

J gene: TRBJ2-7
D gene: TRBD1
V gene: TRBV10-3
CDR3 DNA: TGTGCCATCAGGGGACAGGGTTCCTACGAGCAGTACTTC
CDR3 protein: CAIRGQGSYEQYF

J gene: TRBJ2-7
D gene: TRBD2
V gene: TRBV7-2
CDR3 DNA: TGTGCCAGCAGCTTTAGACTAGCGGGCGAACGAGATTCCTACGAGCAGTACTTC
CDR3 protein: CASSFRLAGERDSYEQYF

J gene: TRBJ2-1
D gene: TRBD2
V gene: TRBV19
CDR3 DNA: TGTGCCAGTAGTCCCTCGGGCGGGAGGTCGTACAATGAGCAGTTCTTC
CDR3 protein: CASSPSGGRSYNEQFF

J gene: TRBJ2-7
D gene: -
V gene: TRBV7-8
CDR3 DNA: TGTGCCAGCAGCCTCCTAGGTCGGACAGTCTCCTACGAGCAGTACTTC
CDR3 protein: CASSLLGRTVSYEQYF

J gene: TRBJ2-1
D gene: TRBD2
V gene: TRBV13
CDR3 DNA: TGTGCCAGCAGCTTATTTCGGGAGGCCAATTACAATGAGCAGTTCTTC
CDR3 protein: CASSLFREANYNEQFF

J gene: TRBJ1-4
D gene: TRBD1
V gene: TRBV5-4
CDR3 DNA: TGTGCCAGCAGCTTGGACAGGGGGCCAGGTAATGAAAAACTGTTTTTT
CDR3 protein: CASSLDRGPGNEKLFF

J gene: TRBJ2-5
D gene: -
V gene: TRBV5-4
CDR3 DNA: TGTGCCAGCAGCCTTCCAGGAGGGCTCAGGGAGACCCAGTACTTC
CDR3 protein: CASSLPGGLRETQYF

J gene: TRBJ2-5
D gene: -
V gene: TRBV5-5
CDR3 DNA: TGTGCCAGCAGCACCCCACCGGACCCCGCGGAGACCCAGTACTTC
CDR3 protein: CASSTPPDPAETQYF

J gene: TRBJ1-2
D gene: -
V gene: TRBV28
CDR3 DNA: TGTGCCAGCAGTACCCTAACAGGGTATGGCTACACCTTC
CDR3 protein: CASSTLTGYGYTF

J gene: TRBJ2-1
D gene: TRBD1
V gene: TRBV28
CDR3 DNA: TGTGCCAGCAGTTTGACAGGGGTCAATGAGCAGTTCTTC
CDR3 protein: CASSLTGVNEQFF

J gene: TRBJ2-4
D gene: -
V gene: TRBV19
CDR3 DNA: TGTGCCAGTAAGGAGGGGGAGAAAAACATTCAGTACTTC
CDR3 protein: CASKEGEKNIQYF

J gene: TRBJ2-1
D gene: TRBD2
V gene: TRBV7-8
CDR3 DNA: TGTGCCAGCAGCTTACGTCCTAGCGGGATTGGTAATGAGCAGTTCTTC
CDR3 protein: CASSLRPSGIGNEQFF

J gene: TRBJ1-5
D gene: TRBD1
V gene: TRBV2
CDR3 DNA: TGTGCCAGCAGTCCCAGGACAGGGGCTTATCAGCCCCAGCATTTT
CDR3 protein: CASSPRTGAYQPQHF

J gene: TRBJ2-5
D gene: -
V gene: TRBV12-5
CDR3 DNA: TGTGCTAGTGGCCGGGCGGGTGAGACCCAGTACTTC
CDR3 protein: CASGRAGETQYF

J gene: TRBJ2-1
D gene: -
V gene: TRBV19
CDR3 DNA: TGTGCCAGTAGTATATTAGTTATGGGCGTAGGATCCTACAATGAGCAGTTCTTC
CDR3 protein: CASSILVMGVGSYNEQFF

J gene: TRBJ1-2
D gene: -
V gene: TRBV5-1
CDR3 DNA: TGCGCCAGCAGCTTGGACCGATATGGCTACACCTTC
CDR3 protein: CASSLDRYGYTF

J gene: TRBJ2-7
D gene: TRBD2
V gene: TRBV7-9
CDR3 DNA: TGTGCCAGCAGCCTAGATCTAGCGGGAATGGGCGAGCAGTACTTC
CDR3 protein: CASSLDLAGMGEQYF

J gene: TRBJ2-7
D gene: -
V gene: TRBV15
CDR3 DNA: TGTGCCACCAGCAGGACGAACCACGAGCAGTACTTC
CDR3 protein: CATSRTNHEQYF

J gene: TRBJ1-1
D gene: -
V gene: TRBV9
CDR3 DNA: TGTGCCAGCAGCGCTACTCAGGGGATGAACACTGAAGCTTTCTTT
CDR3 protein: CASSATQGMNTEAFF